This is a list of T cell receptor beta chains from one sample in a study of memory CD4+ T cells and cytomegalovirus serostatus. Sequenced by immunoSEQ multiplex PCR; TCRdb stores in-frame clones only, minus some. There are roughly 60,000 clones in the sample; around 77% occur only once, and 0.88% lies in the top ten. Sequences were obtained from memory CD4+ T cells from blood. The receptors here all came from an adult in good health and CMV-seronegative. Both conserved end residues are part of each CDR3.

15,TRBJ2-3,TRBV25-1,CASSEFYGLTDTQYF
16,TRBJ2-1,TRBV9,CASSARSGRAVNEQFF
14,TRBJ1-4,TRBV27,CASSPTPIGEKLFF
15,TRBJ2-7,TRBV5-1,CASSLGLAGGQGQYF
13,TRBJ1-1,TRBV29-1,CSVEEQGDTEAFF
15,TRBJ2-3,TRBV30,CAWSVFRGVTDTQYF
15,TRBJ1-2,TRBV30,CAWTRPDRGDYGYTF
19,TRBJ2-3,TRBV4-1,CASSQVWLAGGGGTDTQYF
15,TRBJ1-2,TRBV11-2,CASSLHVQGASGYTF
17,TRBJ2-1,TRBV11-2,CASSLDLGGRLLNEQFF
13,TRBJ1-1,TRBV2,CASSEQGAGEAFF
17,TRBJ1-5,TRBV15,CATSKDQLGLGNQPQHF
15,TRBJ1-1,TRBV30,CAWSKGAGRGTEAFF
15,TRBJ1-2,TRBV2,CASRMTGNANYGYTF
16,TRBJ1-1,TRBV5-1,CASSLAAGMAAPEAFF
16,TRBJ2-5,TRBV14,CASSPQGLSGRKTQYF
13,TRBJ1-2,TRBV5-1,CASSSTANYGYTF
14,TRBJ2-6,TRBV6-6,CASSYSTGANVLTF
12,TRBJ2-7,TRBV15,CATSIAGGEQYF
14,TRBJ1-2,TRBV27,CASSFSRGPYGYTF
16,TRBJ1-1,TRBV5-1,CASSSSGQGARGEAFF
13,TRBJ2-5,TRBV6-5,CASARTGKETQYF
14,TRBJ1-4,TRBV5-1,CASSEGPTNEKLFF
13,TRBJ1-1,TRBV5-6,CASNLGTEQKAFF
12,TRBJ1-2,TRBV28,CASSIGQPTYFF
13,TRBJ1-1,TRBV7-8,CASSTQGDTEAFF
14,TRBJ2-7,TRBV2,CASRVQGTSYEQYF
15,TRBJ2-5,TRBV14,CASSQGGQGQETQYF
18,TRBJ1-2,TRBV19,CASSIYYGANPANYGYTF
15,TRBJ2-7,TRBV27,CASSTTGTHTYEQYF
14,TRBJ1-1,TRBV11-2,CASSFTGPNTEAFF
13,TRBJ2-1,TRBV11-2,CASSLDRYNEQFF
15,TRBJ1-2,TRBV28,CASRLYRSGGKGYTF
15,TRBJ2-7,TRBV7-8,CASSFGTGGPYEQYF
15,TRBJ1-4,TRBV11-2,CASSFKRQPNEKLFF
13,TRBJ2-5,TRBV6-1,CASASGGAETQYF
15,TRBJ1-4,TRBV5-1,CASSLGSSTNEKLFF
12,TRBJ1-1,TRBV7-8,CASSSGEGVAFF
14,TRBJ1-2,TRBV30,CAWIFADTNYGYTF
13,TRBJ2-7,TRBV5-1,CASSLEGRNEQYF
11,TRBJ1-1,TRBV20-1,CSARKNPEAFF
16,TRBJ2-3,TRBV7-9,CASSSRIGDSTDTQYF
15,TRBJ1-3,TRBV6-1,CASWQGADSGNTIYF
14,TRBJ1-5,TRBV28,CASQGTGDHQPQHF
15,TRBJ2-1,TRBV19,CASSTLDRSYNEQFF
13,TRBJ2-1,TRBV7-2,CASEVGSYNEQFF
16,TRBJ1-4,TRBV23-1,CASSLNVRGTNEKLFF
16,TRBJ2-1,TRBV11-3,CASSSTEGLAGGEQFF
16,TRBJ1-5,TRBV6-1,CASSEDPDRRRQPQHF
15,TRBJ1-1,TRBV19,CASSIGTGLNTEAFF
15,TRBJ2-7,TRBV5-4,CASSGGVGGPYEQYF
13,TRBJ2-7,TRBV18,CASSPPSLGEQYF
13,TRBJ2-7,TRBV11-2,CASSLKIVHEQYF
17,TRBJ1-4,TRBV7-9,CASSLHGAPATNEKLFF
11,TRBJ2-7,TRBV2,CASSELYEQYF
20,TRBJ2-1,TRBV9,CASSVPSAGSMTSSYNEQFF
16,TRBJ1-3,TRBV2,CASSEIEGAPGNTIYF
14,TRBJ1-1,TRBV27,CASSLGRMNTEAFF
15,TRBJ1-1,TRBV29-1,CSVEKVLDLKGKAFF
13,TRBJ2-3,TRBV11-2,CASSFGSGDTQYF